This T cell receptor (beta chain) derives from a study of blood T cell repertoires in COVID-19. Study as a whole: The United States, Italy and Spain were the sources of the acute and convalescent COVID-19 samples. From T cells, B-cell-depleted T cells, or PBMCs came the material, which was cDNA or gDNA.

Germline-derived CDR1 and CDR2 are MGHRA and YSYEKL. The trim removed 0 bases at V and 4 bases at J, leaving 5 bases unmatched. The CDR3 sequence is 18 residues long. Authors' processing steps: Reference gene primer amplification in the assay estimated nucleated cell counts. Assay used: immunoSEQ multiplex PCR; TCRdb lists only in-frame clones, some missing. The V and J calls and clone size were taken over from that table, and D and trimming were inferred from the DNA. This sample has around 100,000 clones, with about 90% found just once. The sequenced sample consisted of peripheral blood. The clonotype originates from a man aged 50-59 years with acute or convalescent COVID-19. V is TRBV4-1 and J is TRBJ2-1; 14 bases are a match to TRBD2. CDR3 protein: CASSQDWGLAGVYNEQFF. The DNA for the CDR3 is TGCGCCAGCAGCCAAGATTGGGGACTAGCGGGGGTGTACAATGAGCAGTTCTTC.